This TCR beta chain was identified during a study of a mutant IDH1 vaccine in newly diagnosed glioma. This CDR3 comprises 16 residues. Germline loops: CDR1 SGHVS, CDR2 FNYEAQ. Trimming shortened V by 1 base and J by 4 bases, and 14 bases separated the two germline ends. This clone occurred once. As yet, its antigen is unknown. The data were produced by immunoSEQ multiplex PCR, yet TCRdb's version contains in-frame clones alone and is incomplete. The table includes tens of thousands of clones, around 83% detected once. Time point: week 47, end of study. With topical imiquimod, each dose of the vaccine consisted of 300 ug of mutant IDH1 20-mer peptide. The patients were given eight vaccinations, one each in weeks 1, 3, 5, 7, 11, 15, 19 and 23.

Sequencing used PBMCs, obtained from a glioma patient whose treatment included an IDH1 peptide vaccine. The sequence derives from a young man with glioma. The chain is built from TRBV7-6 and TRBJ2-1; D might be TRBD1 (6 bases). This chain's CDR3 is CASSLGGLSGYNEQFF. As DNA, the CDR3 is TGTGCCAGCAGCTTAGGGGGGCTGTCGGGATACAATGAGCAGTTCTTC.